This T cell receptor beta chain was found in a study of T cell repertoires in cytomegalovirus infection. The wider study: Indications came from public TCR beta signatures; they pointed to CMV infection and to a matching HLA type.

Study outcomes and limitations: HLA-C-restricted, CMV-specific TCR beta clonotypes were dominant ex vivo. Cumulative public TCR beta family frequency identified CMV carriers with the relevant HLA.

The ends lost 4 bases at V and 0 bases at J; junction bases unmatched: 7. The CDR3 spans 18 residues. The germline V gene encodes CDR1 SGHNT and CDR2 YYREEE (reference sequence). Each CDR3 protein gets one entry after TCRdb re-called the reads with MiXCR. Of a few hundred thousand distinct CDR3 sequences listed, 26% are singletons. A single count supports this clonotype. Its target is not known. V and J are TRBV5-4 and TRBJ2-1; 13 nucleotides align to TRBD2. Specimen: PBMCs. This sequence was found in a human donor in good health (CMV status not recorded). Some clones in this sample may be carry-over from other donors' samples. CDR3 sequence: CASSTGTSGTSSYNEQFF. CDR3 coding DNA: TGTGCCAGCAGCACCGGGACTAGCGGGACCTCCTCCTACAATGAGCAGTTCTTC.